This T cell receptor beta chain emerged from a study of technical replicates of blood from a few donors. The ends lost 0 bases at V and 0 bases at J; junction bases unmatched: 6. This CDR3 region has 17 residues. Germline CDR1 reads SGDLS; CDR2 reads YYNGEE. The table came from immunoSEQ multiplex PCR; TCRdb's copy has only in-frame clones and leaves some out. The table has just over 80,000 clones, roughly 94% seen once. The TCR comes from a human donor in good health. The chain employs TRBV9 and TRBJ1-3, with 7 positions matching TRBD1. The sequencing sample was made of T cells isolated from PBMCs. CDR3 DNA sequence: TGTGCCAGCAGCGTAGATGGGACAGCTAACTCTGGAAACACCATATATTTT. Protein product: CASSVDGTANSGNTIYF.